The present T cell receptor beta chain was sequenced within a study of CD8+ T cells in alopecia areata. Study background: Tofacitinib exposure lasted 6 to 18 months, followed by 6 months off drug.

Study-level results: Scalp repertoires also include resident alphabeta T cells from normal skin. Both scalp clonality and the expanded CD8+ clones among the top 100 showed a significant decrease with tofacitinib.

RNA extraction was followed by reverse transcription into cDNA, which acted as the sequencing template. Data came from immunoSEQ multiplex PCR; TCRdb stores just in-frame clones and leaves some out. The repertoire consists of around 150,000 clones, with 50% to 65% occurring once and the leading ten covering 13% to 15%. Treatment of the sample: oral pan-JAK inhibitor, 5-10 mg twice daily. T lymphocytes (CD4+ and CD8+) were sorted from PBMCs. This clone was recorded once. Antigen: not known. In germline, CDR1 is SNHLY, CDR2 FYNNEI. Trimming left V 2 bases short and J 0 bases short, with 8 bases between. The CDR3 is made up of 16 amino acids.

Sequenced here: CD4+ T cells sorted from blood, sampled at week 24, from a patient treated with tofacitinib. The chain combines TRBV2 with TRBJ1-6, with no clear D. The TCR originated in a human donor with alopecia areata. CDR3 in DNA: TGTGCCAGCAGTGAATGGCCCAGCTCCTATAATTCACCCCTCCACTTT. Amino acid sequence: CASSEWPSSYNSPLHF. Looking up the rest from reference TRBV2 and TRBJ1-6 gives the full variable domain: EPEVTQTPSHQVTQMGQEVILRCVPISNHLYFYWYRQILGQKVEFLVSFYNNEISEKSEIFDDQFSVERPDGSNFTLKIRSTKLEDSAMYFCASSEWPSSYNSPLHFGNGTRLTVT.